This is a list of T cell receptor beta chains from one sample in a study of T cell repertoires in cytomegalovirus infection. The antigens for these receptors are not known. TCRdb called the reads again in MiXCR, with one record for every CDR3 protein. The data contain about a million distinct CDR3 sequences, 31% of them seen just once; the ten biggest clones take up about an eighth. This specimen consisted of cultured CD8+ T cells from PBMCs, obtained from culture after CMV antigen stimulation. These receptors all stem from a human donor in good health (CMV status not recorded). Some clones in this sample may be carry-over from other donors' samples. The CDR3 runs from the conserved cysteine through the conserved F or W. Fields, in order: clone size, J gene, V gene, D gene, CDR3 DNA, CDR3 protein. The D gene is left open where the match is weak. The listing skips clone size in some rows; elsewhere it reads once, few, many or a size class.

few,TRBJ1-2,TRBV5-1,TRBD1,TGCGCCAGCAGCCTATCGGGACAGTCTAACTATGGCTACACCTTC,CASSLSGQSNYGYTF
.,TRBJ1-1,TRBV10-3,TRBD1,TGTGCCATCAGTCTAACAGGGGCGAACACTGAAGCTTTCTTT,CAISLTGANTEAFF
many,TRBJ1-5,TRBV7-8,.,TGTGCCAGCAGCTTTGAGGGTGATCAGCCCCAGCATTTT,CASSFEGDQPQHF
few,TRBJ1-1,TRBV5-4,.,TGTGCCAGCAGCCGCTTGGGGAACGGATGTGTAGCTTTCTTT,CASSRLGNGCVAFF
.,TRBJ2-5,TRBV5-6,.,TGTGCCAGCAGCTTTCTGACAGAAAATTCCCAAGAGACCCAGTACTTC,CASSFLTENSQETQYF
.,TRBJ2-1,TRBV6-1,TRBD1,TGTGCCAGCAGTAAGGGACAGGGAACCGATGAGCAGTTCTTC,CASSKGQGTDEQFF
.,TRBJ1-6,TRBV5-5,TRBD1,TGTGCCAGCAGTTCCGGAGGGGGCCCGGGATCACCCCTCCACTTT,CASSSGGGPGSPLHF
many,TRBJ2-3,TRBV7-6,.,TGTGCCAGCAGCTGGCCTCCGGGCCAGGCATCAGATACGCAGTATTTT,CASSWPPGQASDTQYF
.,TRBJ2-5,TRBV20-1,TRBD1,TGCAGTGCTTCCGACAGGGAAAAAGAGACCCAGTACTTC,CSASDREKETQYF
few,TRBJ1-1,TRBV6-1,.,TGTGCCAGCAGGGAAGGAATGCAATTGAACACTGAAGCTTTCTTT,CASREGMQLNTEAFF
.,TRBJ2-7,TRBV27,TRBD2,TGTGCCAGCAGTTTAGGACTAGCGGGGGTGTACGAGCAGTACTTC,CASSLGLAGVYEQYF
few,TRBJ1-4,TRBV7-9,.,TGTGCCAGCAGCCATGACACAACTAATGAAAAACTGTTTTTT,CASSHDTTNEKLFF
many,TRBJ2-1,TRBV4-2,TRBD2,TGTGCCAGCAGCCAAGAAGCGGGGGGGGCCGCCAATGAGCAGTTCTTC,CASSQEAGGAANEQFF
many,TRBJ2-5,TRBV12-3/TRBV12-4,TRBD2,TGTGCCAGCAGGCCCCTACAGCGGGGGCACCAAGAGACCCAGTACTTC,CASRPLQRGHQETQYF
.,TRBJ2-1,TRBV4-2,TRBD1,TGTGCCAGCAGCCCGGGACAGGGGGCATATGAGCAGTTCTTC,CASSPGQGAYEQFF
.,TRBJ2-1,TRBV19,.,TGTGCCAGTAGTGGGGAGGCGGGGATAAACAATGAGCAGTTCTTC,CASSGEAGINNEQFF
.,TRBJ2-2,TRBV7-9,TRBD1,TGTGCCAGCAGCTCGACAGGGGCCAAGAACACCGGGGAGCTGTTTTTT,CASSSTGAKNTGELFF
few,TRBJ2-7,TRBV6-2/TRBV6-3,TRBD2,TGTGCCAGCAGCTCCGGGGTTGGCCTAGCGGGGGCCTCCAGGTACGAGCAGTACTTC,CASSSGVGLAGASRYEQYF
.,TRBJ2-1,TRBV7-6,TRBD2,TGTGCTAGCAGCTACGGACTAGCCGGTGAGCAGTTCTTC,CASSYGLAGEQFF
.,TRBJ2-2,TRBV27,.,TGTGCCAGCAGTTTCCTTGTCGGGGCGGGGGAGCTGTTTTTT,CASSFLVGAGELFF
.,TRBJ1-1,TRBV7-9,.,TGTGCCAGCAGGCTTAGTCGGGGGGAACAAGCTTTCTTT,CASRLSRGEQAFF
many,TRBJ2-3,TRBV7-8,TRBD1,TGTGCCAGCAGCTCCGTACGGGACAGGGGGGATACGCAGTATTTT,CASSSVRDRGDTQYF
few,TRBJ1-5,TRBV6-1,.,TGTGCCAGCAGTTTGCGACAGACCGATCAGCCCCAGCATTTT,CASSLRQTDQPQHF
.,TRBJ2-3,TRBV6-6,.,TGTGCCAGCAGTTACGTAGTCCCCCAAGATACGCAGTATTTT,CASSYVVPQDTQYF
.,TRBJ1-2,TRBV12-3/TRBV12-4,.,TGTGCCAGCAGTTTAGCAGGAGCTACTAACTATGGCTACACCTTC,CASSLAGATNYGYTF
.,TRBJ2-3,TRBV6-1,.,TGTGCCAGCAGCTCTACGGACTTGGGCACAGATACGCAGTATTTT,CASSSTDLGTDTQYF
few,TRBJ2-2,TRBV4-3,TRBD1,TGCGCCAGCAACTACAGGGGTCGGAACACCGGGGAGCTGTTTTTT,CASNYRGRNTGELFF
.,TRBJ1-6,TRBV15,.,TGTGCCACCAGCAGAGATCGACAGTATGGCGGTTCACCCCTCCACTTT,CATSRDRQYGGSPLHF
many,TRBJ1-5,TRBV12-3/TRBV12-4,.,TGTGCCAGCAGTGGGTTGGGGCCCCAGCATTTT,CASSGLGPQHF
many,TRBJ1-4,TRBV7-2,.,TGTGCCAGCAGCTTCCACGGACGGATTGCAACTAATGAAAAACTGTTTTTT,CASSFHGRIATNEKLFF
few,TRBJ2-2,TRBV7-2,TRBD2,TGTGCCAGCAGCTTAGACCCCAGCGGGGGGTCGGGGGAGCTGTTTTTT,CASSLDPSGGSGELFF
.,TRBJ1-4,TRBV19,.,TGTGTCAGTAGTCCCGACAGTGATGAAAAACTGTTTTTT,CVSSPDSDEKLFF
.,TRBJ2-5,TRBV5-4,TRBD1,TGTGCCAGCAGCCTGGTGGAAAGGGGGCAGGAGACCCAGTACTTC,CASSLVERGQETQYF
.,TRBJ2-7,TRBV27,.,TGTGCCAGCAGTTTCCTAGGGCAGAGCTCCTACGAGCAGTACTTC,CASSFLGQSSYEQYF
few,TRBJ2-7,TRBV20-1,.,TGCAGTGCTAGAGACCAGACTCCCTACGAGCAGTACTTC,CSARDQTPYEQYF
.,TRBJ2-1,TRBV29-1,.,TGCAGCGTTAATACAGGCTCCTACAATGAGCAGTTCTTC,CSVNTGSYNEQFF
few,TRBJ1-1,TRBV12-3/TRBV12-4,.,TGTGCCAGCACCCCAAGCGGCGCCGGAGCTTTCTTT,CASTPSGAGAFF
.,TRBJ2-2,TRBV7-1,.,TGTGCCAGCAGCATCCGGGAAAACACCGGGGAGCTGTTTTTT,CASSIRENTGELFF
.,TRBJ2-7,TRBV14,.,TGTGCCAGCAGCCAAACCATGCGTGCCAGGGGCGACGAGCAGTACTTC,CASSQTMRARGDEQYF
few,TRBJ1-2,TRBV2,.,TGTGCCAGCAGCCCCCGGGGCCTCGAGGGCTACACCTTC,CASSPRGLEGYTF
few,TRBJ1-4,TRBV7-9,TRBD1,TGTGCCAGCAGCCCTAGCCGGACAGGGGGCGAAAAACTGTTTTTT,CASSPSRTGGEKLFF
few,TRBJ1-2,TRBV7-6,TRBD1,TGTGCCAGCAGCTTAGAGACAGGGGGACATGGCTACACCTTC,CASSLETGGHGYTF
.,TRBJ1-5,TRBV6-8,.,TGTGCCAGCAGTAATACAGGGATGGGTGGTCAGCCCCAGCATTTT,CASSNTGMGGQPQHF
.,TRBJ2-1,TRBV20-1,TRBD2,TGCAGTGCTCCCCTCGCGGGGGGAACCTACAATGAGCAGTTCTTC,CSAPLAGGTYNEQFF
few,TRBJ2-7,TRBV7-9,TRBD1,TGTGCCAGCAGCTCCTTGGCAGGGGGCGGATACGAGCAGTACTTC,CASSSLAGGGYEQYF
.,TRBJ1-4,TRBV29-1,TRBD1,TGCAGCGTTGAGGGCAGGGGGGAAAAACTGTTTTTT,CSVEGRGEKLFF
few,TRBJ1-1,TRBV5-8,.,TGTGCCAGCAGCTTGTACAGAGAGGGTACCACTGAAGCTTTCTTT,CASSLYREGTTEAFF
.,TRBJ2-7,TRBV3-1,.,TGTGCCAGCAGCCAAGCAACAACGGAGACCTACGAGCAGTACTTC,CASSQATTETYEQYF
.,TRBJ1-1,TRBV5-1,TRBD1,TGCGCCAGCAGCTTGGGACAGGGGCTATCGAACACTGAAGCTTTCTTT,CASSLGQGLSNTEAFF
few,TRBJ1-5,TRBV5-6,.,TGTGCCAGCAGCCGCGATACGGGAGGCAATCAGCCCCAGCATTTT,CASSRDTGGNQPQHF
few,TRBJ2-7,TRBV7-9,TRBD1,TGTGCCAGCAGCAAGGGACAGGGGGTCTACGAGCAGTACTTC,CASSKGQGVYEQYF
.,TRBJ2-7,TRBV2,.,TGTGCCAGCAGTGAAGCGCCGGGGGACGACGAGCAGTACTTC,CASSEAPGDDEQYF
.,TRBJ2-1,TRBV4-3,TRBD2,TGCGCCAGCAGGGAGCGGGGGGGCCCTGGTGAGCAGTTCTTC,CASRERGGPGEQFF
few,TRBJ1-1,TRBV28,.,TGTGCCAGCAGTCTCCCTCTCGGGACGGGAGAGGGGGGAGCTTTCTTT,CASSLPLGTGEGGAFF
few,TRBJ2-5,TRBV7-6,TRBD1,TGTGCCAGCAGCCAGACAGGGCAAAGAGAGACCCAGTACTTC,CASSQTGQRETQYF
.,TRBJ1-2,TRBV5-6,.,TGTGCCAGCAAACAGACGGGAGGCTACACCTTC,CASKQTGGYTF
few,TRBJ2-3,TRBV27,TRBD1,TGTGCCAGCACTTTAGCGACAGGGGGAGTTGGCACAGATACGCAGTATTTT,CASTLATGGVGTDTQYF
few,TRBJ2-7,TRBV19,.,TGTGCCAGTACCTCAACAGGGAGCTACGAGCAGTACTTC,CASTSTGSYEQYF
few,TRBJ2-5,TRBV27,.,TGTGCCAGCGGACCGCTCCTCCAAGAGACCCAGTACTTC,CASGPLLQETQYF
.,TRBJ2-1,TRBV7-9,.,TGTGCCAGCAGCTTAGGCCCCGGTCTATTTGGGGACGGGCAGTTCTTC,CASSLGPGLFGDGQFF